This T cell receptor (beta chain) was captured by sequencing in a study of shared clonotypes between healthy human individuals. For the study at large: CD4 naive cells filled three plates per donor, CD4 memory three, CD8 naive two and CD8 memory one. Study-wide results and caveats: The study found lower generation probabilities in non-shared clonotypes than in those shared by all four donors. Generally, naive subsets came out with larger estimated richness than memory subsets.

Germline-derived CDR1 and CDR2 are SGDLS and YYNGEE. The germline V and J ends were trimmed by 0 bases and 5 bases, with 9 bases remaining between them. CDR3 length equals 14 residues. As concerns this clone: Its antigen is undetermined.

In the study's own analysis: As immunoSEQ supplied junction-only sequences (without quality scores), filtering differed. TCRdb's table, derived via immunoSEQ multiplex PCR, lists solely in-frame clones and lacks some. That table gives V, J and clone size, and the DNA gave D and trimming. The repertoire consists of more than 1,200,000 clones, with approximately 98.5% occurring once and the leading ten covering 0.36%. The rearrangement uses TRBV9 and TRBJ2-1, with D hard to call. Sequenced material: naive CD4+ T cells sorted from blood. Regarding subset: CD45RA+ positively selected. This clonotype was sampled from a man younger than 45 in good health. CDR3 loop: CASSVGTQHNEQFF. CDR3 in DNA: TGTGCCAGCAGCGTAGGCACCCAGCACAATGAGCAGTTCTTC.